What follows are 8 T cell receptor beta chains derived from one specimen sequenced in a study of blood T cell repertoires in COVID-19. Libraries were prepared by immunoSEQ multiplex PCR; TCRdb keeps only in-frame clonotypes and omits some of them. The table shows 25,000 to 35,000 clones, with more than 85% occurring only once. The sample comprised peripheral blood. The origin of the receptors is a woman in her 70s with COVID-19, enrolled during active disease.

The J gene is TRBJ1-4, the V gene TRBV19; D is possibly TRBD1 (6 bases). V was clipped by 4 bases and J by 0 bases, with 9 bases between them. Germline V gene sequence: CDR1 LNHDA, CDR2 SQIVND (reference sequence). The CDR3 loop spans 15 amino acids. CDR3 in amino acids: CASSTRTATNEKLFF. The CDR3 DNA sequence: TGTGCCAGTAGTACGCGGACAGCAACTAATGAAAAACTGTTTTTT.

The chain joins TRBV6-5 to TRBJ1-5; 7 bases line up with TRBD1. Germline CDR1 and CDR2: MNHEY and SVGAGI. This CDR3 is built from 15 residues. J gave up 5 bases and V 5 bases, and 9 bases lay outside the gene matches. CDR3 coding DNA: TGTGCCAGCAGTACGCGGGACAGTGGAGATCAGCCCCAGCATTTT. Its translation: CASSTRDSGDQPQHF.

The V and J genes are TRBV4-1 and TRBJ1-6, with unresolved D. Germline V gives CDR1 MGHRA, CDR2 YSYEKL. Deletions cut 8 bases from V and 10 bases from J, with 12 bases between. This CDR3 contains 12 residues. The CDR3 coding sequence is TGCGCCAGCGCCAGGCTCGGCTCACCCCTCCACTTT. Translated, it gives CASARLGSPLHF.

In its sample, this clone was seen a few times. The chain combines TRBV6-5 with TRBJ1-6; tentative D call: TRBD1 (6 bases). The germline gives CDR1 MNHEY, CDR2 SVGAGI. V lost 0 bases, J lost 5 bases, and 8 bases lay in between. The CDR3 length is 15 residues. In DNA, the CDR3 is TGTGCCAGCAGTTACTCGGGACAAAATAATTCACCCCTCCACTTT. This translates into CASSYSGQNNSPLHF.

CDR3 region: CSVRPGQGDEKLFF. For the CDR3, the DNA is TGCAGCGTTCGCCCGGGACAGGGGGATGAAAAACTGTTTTTT. This chain links TRBV29-1 with TRBJ1-4; 11 bases align to TRBD1. Looked up from germline, CDR1 is SQVTM and CDR2 is ANQGSEA. The V gene end was trimmed by 5 bases and the J gene end by 6 bases; junction bases not matched to a gene: 5. There are 14 residues in the CDR3.

The chain carries TRBV23-1 and TRBJ2-7; perhaps TRBD2 as D (6 bases). TRBV23-1 is flagged as an ORF with uncertain function. The V gene lost 8 bases and the J gene lost 3 bases, with 20 bases spanning the gap. There are 15 residues in the CDR3. The CDR3 loop is CASPLSGRVDYEQYF. CDR3 bases: TGCGCCAGCCCCCTTTCCGGGAGAGTCGACTACGAGCAGTACTTC.

The CDR3 DNA reads as TGTGCCAGCAGCCCGAGGAGGGCTCGGCTTTCGCGGCCCCAGCATTTT. Its protein product is CASSPRRARLSRPQHF. This rearrangement joins TRBV28 to TRBJ1-5; unclear D gene. CDR3 size: 16 residues. Trimming shortened V by 6 bases and J by 9 bases, and 24 bases separated the two germline ends. Germline CDR1 and CDR2: MDHEN and SYDVKM.

V and J are TRBV10-3 and TRBJ2-3; TRBD1 agrees at 8 bases. V trimming: 10 bases; J trimming: 0 bases; junction bases outside the gene matches: 6. Germline V gene lookup returns CDR1 ENHRY and CDR2 SYGVKD. CDR3 length equals 14 residues. The CDR3 DNA reads TGTGCCACTCGGACAGGGACTAGCACAGATACGCAGTATTTT. This translates into CATRTGTSTDTQYF.